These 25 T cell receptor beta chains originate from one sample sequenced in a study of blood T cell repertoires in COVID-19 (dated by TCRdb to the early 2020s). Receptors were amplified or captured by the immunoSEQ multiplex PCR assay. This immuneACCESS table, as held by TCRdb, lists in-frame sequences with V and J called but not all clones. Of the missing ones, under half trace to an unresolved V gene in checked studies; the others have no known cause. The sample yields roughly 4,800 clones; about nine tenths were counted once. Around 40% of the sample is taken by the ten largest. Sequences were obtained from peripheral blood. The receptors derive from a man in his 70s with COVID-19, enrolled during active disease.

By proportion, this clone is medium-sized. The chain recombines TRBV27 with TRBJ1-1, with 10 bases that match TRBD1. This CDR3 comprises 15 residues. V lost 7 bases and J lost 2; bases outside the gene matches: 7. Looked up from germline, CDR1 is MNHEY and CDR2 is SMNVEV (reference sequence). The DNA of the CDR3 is TGTGCCAGCACACTTGACAGGGGGCGTAACACTGAAGCTTTCTTT. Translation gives CASTLDRGRNTEAFF.

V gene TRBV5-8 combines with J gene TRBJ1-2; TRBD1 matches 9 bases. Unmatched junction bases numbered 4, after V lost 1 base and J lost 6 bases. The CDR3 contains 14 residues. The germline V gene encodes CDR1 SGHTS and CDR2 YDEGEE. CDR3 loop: CASSLNRGLDGYTF. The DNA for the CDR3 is TGTGCCAGCAGCTTGAACAGGGGGCTTGATGGCTACACCTTC.

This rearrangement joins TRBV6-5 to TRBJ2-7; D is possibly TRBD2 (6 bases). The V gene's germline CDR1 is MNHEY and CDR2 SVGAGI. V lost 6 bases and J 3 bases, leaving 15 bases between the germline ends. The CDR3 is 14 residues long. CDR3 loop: CASSRRRRDYEQYF. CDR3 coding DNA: TGTGCCAGCAGCCGCCGGCGGAGGGACTACGAGCAGTACTTC.

Written as DNA, the CDR3 is TGTGCCAGCAGCTTCCGGGTTGCCTACGAGCAGTACTTC. Its protein product is CASSFRVAYEQYF. The chain combines TRBV3-1 (or the pseudogene TRBV3-2) with TRBJ2-7; D remains ambiguous. CDR3 length: 13 residues. CDR1 LGHDT and CDR2 YNNKEL come from the germline V gene (reference sequence). V lost 5 bases and J 2 bases, leaving 10 bases between the germline ends.

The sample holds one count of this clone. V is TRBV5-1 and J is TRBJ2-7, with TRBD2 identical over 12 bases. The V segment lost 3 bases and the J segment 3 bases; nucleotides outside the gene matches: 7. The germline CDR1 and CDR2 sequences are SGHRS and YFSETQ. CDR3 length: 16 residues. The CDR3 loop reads CASSSLLAGGVYEQYF. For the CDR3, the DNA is TGCGCCAGCAGCTCGTTACTAGCGGGGGGTGTCTACGAGCAGTACTTC. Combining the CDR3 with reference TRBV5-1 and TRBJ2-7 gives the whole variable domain KAGVTQTPRYLIKTRGQQVTLSCSPISGHRSVSWYQQTPGQGLQFLFEYFSETQRNKGNFPGRFSGRQFSNSRSEMNVSTLELGDSALYLCASSSLLAGGVYEQYFGPGTRLTVT.

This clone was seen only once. The chain's CDR3 is CASSPLGQWTGYTF. The CDR3 bases are TGTGCCAGCAGTCCCCTGGGACAGTGGACTGGCTACACCTTC. V and J are TRBV28 and TRBJ1-2; 7 bases are a match to TRBD1. J was trimmed by 7 bases and V by 5 bases; bases with no gene match: 10. Germline assignment: CDR1 MDHEN and CDR2 SYDVKM. The CDR3 is 14 amino acids.

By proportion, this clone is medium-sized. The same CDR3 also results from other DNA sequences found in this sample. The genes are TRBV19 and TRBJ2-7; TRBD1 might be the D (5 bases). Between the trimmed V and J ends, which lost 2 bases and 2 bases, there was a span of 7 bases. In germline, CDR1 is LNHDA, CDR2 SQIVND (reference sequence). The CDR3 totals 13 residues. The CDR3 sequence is CASSITGTYEQYF. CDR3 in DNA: TGTGCCAGTAGTATAACAGGAACCTACGAGCAGTACTTC.

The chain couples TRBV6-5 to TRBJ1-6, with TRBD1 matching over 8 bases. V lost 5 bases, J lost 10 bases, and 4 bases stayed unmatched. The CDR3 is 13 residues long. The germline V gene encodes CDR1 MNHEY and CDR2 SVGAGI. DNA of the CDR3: TGTGCCAGCAGTAACACAGGGGGGTCACCCCTCCACTTT. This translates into CASSNTGGSPLHF.

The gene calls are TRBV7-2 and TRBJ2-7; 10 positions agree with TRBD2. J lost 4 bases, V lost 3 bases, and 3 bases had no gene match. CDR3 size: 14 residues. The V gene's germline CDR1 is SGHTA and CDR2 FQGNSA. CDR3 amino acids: CASSLGLARYEQYF. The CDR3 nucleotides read TGTGCCAGCAGCTTGGGACTAGCGAGGTACGAGCAGTACTTC. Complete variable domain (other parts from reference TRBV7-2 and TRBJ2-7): GAGVSQSPSNKVTEKGKDVELRCDPISGHTALYWYRQSLGQGLEFLIYFQGNSAPDKSGLPSDRFSAERTGGSVSTLTIQRTQQEDSAVYLCASSLGLARYEQYFGPGTRLTVT.

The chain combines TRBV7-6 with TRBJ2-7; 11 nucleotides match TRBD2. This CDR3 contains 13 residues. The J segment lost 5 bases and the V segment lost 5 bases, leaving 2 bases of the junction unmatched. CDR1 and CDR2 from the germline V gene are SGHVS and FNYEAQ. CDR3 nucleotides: TGTGCCAGCAGCCAGGGACTAGCGGACGAGCAGTACTTC. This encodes CASSQGLADEQYF.

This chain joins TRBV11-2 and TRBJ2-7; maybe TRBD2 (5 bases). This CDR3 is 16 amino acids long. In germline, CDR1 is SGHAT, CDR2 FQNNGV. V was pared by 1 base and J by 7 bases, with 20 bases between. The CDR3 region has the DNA TGTGCCAGCAGCTTAGGATGGGTCGGTTTATCGGGGGAGCAGTACTTC. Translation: CASSLGWVGLSGEQYF. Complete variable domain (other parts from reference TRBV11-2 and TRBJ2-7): EAGVAQSPRYKIIEKRQSVAFWCNPISGHATLYWYQQILGQGPKLLIQFQNNGVVDDSQLPKDRFSAERLKGVDSTLKIQPAKLEDSAVYLCASSLGWVGLSGEQYFGPGTRLTVT.

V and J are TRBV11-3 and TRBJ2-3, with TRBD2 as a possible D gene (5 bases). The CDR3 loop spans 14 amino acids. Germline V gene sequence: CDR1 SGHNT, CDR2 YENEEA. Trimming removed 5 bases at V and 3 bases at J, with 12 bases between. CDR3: CASSGDPGTDTQYF. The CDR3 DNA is TGTGCCAGCAGCGGTGACCCGGGGACAGATACGCAGTATTTT. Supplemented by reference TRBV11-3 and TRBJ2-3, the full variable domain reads EAGVVQSPRYKIIEKKQPVAFWCNPISGHNTLYWYLQNLGQGPELLIRYENEEAVDDSQLPKDRFSAERLKGVDSTLKIQPAELGDSAVYLCASSGDPGTDTQYFGPGTRLTVL.

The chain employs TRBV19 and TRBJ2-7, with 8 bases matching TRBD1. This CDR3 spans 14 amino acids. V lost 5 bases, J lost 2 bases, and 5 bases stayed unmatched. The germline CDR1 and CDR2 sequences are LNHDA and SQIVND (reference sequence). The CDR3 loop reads CASSPEQGAYEQYF. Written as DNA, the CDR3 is TGTGCCAGTAGTCCTGAACAGGGGGCCTACGAGCAGTACTTC.

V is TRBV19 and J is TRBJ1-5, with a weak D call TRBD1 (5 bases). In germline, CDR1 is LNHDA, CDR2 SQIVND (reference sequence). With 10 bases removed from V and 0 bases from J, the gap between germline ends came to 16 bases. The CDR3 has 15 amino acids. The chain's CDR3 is CATGGASGSNQPQHF. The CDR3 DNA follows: TGTGCCACCGGAGGGGCCTCAGGTAGCAATCAGCCCCAGCATTTT.

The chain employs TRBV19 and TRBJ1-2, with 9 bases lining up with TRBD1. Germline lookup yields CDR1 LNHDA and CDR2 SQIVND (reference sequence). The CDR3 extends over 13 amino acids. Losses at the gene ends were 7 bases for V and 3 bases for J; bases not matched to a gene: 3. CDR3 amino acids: CASTRTGDYGYTF. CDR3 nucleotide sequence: TGTGCCAGTACCCGGACAGGGGACTATGGCTACACCTTC. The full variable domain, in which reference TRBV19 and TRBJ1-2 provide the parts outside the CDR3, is DGGITQSPKYLFRKEGQNVTLSCEQNLNHDAMYWYRQDPGQGLRLIYYSQIVNDFQKGDIAEGYSVSREKKESFPLTVTSAQKNPTAFYLCASTRTGDYGYTFGSGTRLTVV.

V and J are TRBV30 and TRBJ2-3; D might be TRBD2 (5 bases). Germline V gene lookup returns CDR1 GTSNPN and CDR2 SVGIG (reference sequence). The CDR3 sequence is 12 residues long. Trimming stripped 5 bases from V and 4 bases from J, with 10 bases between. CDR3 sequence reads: CAWESGPDTQYF. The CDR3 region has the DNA TGTGCCTGGGAAAGCGGTCCAGATACGCAGTATTTT.

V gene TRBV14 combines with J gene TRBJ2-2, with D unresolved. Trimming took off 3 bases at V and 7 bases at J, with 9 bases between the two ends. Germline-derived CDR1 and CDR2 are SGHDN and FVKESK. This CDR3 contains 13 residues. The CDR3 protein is CASSQYQIGELFF. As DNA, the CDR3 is TGTGCCAGCAGCCAGTATCAGATCGGGGAGCTGTTTTTT.

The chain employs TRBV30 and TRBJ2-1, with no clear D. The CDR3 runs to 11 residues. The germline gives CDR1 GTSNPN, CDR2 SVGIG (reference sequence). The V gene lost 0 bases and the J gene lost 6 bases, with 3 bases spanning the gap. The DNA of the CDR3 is TGTGCCTGGAGTGTCTTCAATGAGCAGTTCTTC. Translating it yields CAWSVFNEQFF. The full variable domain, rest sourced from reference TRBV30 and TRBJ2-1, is SQTIHQWPATLVQPVGSPLSLECTVEGTSNPNLYWYRQAAGRGLQLLFYSVGIGQISSEVPQNLSASRPQDRQFILSSKKLLLSDSGFYLCAWSVFNEQFFGPGTRLTVL.

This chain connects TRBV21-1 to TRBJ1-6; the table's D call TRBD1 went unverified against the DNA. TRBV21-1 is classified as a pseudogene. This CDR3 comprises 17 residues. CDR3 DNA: TGTGCCAGCAGCAAAGCTAGGGGAAGGGCCTATAATTCACCCCTCCACTTT. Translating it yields CASSKARGRAYNSPLHF.

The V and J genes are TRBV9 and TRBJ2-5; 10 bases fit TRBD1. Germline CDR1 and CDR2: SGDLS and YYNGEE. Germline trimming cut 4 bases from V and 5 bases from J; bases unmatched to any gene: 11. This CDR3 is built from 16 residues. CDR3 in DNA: TGTGCCAGCAGCCTAGGACAGGGGGAAGGTGAGGAGACCCAGTACTTC. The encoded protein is CASSLGQGEGEETQYF.

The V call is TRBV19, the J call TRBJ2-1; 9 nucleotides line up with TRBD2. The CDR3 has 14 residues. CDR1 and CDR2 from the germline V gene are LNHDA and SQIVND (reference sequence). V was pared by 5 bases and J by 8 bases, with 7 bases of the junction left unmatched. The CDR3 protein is CASSPGTSLDEQFF. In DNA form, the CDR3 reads TGTGCCAGTAGTCCCGGGACTAGCCTCGATGAGCAGTTCTTC.

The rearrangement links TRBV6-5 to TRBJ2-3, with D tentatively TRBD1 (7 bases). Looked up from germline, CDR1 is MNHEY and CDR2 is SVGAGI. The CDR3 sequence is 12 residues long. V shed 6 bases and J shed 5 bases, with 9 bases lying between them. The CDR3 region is CASSQGGDTQYF. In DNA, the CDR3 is TGTGCCAGCAGCCAGGGGGGAGATACGCAGTATTTT.

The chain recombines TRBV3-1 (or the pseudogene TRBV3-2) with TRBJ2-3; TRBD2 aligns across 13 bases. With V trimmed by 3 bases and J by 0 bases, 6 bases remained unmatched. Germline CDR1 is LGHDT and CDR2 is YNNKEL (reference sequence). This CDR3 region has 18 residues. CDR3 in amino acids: CASSQGLAGPTSTDTQYF. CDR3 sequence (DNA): TGTGCCAGCAGCCAGGGACTAGCGGGGCCTACTAGCACAGATACGCAGTATTTT.

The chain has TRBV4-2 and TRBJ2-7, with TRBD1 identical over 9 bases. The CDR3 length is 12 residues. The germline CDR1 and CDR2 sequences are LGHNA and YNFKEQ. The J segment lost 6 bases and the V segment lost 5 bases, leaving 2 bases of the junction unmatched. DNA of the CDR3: TGTGCCAGCAGCTTGGACAGGGGCGAGCAGTACTTC. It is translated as CASSLDRGEQYF.

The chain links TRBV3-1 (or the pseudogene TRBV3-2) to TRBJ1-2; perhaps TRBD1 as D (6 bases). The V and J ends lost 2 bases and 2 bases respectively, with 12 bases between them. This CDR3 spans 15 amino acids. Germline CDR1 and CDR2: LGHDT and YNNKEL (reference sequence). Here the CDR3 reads CASSQSGAMNYGYTF. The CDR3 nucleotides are TGTGCCAGCAGCCAATCAGGGGCAATGAACTATGGCTACACCTTC.